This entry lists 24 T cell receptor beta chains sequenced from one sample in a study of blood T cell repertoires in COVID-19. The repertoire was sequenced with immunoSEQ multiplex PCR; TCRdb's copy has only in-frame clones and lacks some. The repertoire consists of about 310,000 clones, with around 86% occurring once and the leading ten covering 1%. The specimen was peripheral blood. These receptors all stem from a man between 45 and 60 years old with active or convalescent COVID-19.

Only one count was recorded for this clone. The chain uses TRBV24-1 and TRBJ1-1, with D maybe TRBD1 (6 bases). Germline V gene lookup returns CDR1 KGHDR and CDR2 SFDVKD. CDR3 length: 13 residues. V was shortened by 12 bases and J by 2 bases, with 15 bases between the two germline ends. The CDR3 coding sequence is TGTGCCGTCGGGGGGGGGCTAAACACTGAAGCTTTCTTT. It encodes CAVGGGLNTEAFF.

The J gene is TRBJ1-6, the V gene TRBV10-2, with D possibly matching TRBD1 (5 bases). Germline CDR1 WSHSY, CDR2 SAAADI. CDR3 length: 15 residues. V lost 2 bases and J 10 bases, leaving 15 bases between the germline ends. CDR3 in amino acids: CASSETGGGVSPLHF. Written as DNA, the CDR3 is TGCGCCAGCAGTGAGACCGGGGGAGGGGTATCACCCCTCCACTTT.

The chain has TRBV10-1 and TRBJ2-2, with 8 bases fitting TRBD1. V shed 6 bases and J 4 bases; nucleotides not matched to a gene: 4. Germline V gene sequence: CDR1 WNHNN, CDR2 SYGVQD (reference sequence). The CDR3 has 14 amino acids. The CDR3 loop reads CASSRGTGTGELFF. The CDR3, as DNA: TGCGCCAGCAGCCGGGGGACAGGCACCGGGGAGCTGTTTTTT.

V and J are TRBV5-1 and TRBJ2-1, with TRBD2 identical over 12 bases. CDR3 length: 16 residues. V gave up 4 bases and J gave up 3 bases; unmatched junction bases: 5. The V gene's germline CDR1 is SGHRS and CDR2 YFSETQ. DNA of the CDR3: TGCGCCAGCAGCGCCTCTAGCGGGGGGGGCTACAATGAGCAGTTCTTC. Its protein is CASSASSGGGYNEQFF.

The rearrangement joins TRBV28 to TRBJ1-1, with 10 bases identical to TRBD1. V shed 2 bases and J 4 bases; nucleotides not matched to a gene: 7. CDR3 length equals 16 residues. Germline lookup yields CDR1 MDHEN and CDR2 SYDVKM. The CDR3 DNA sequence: TGTGCCAGCAGTTTAACCCCCGGGACAGGGGTCACTGAAGCTTTCTTT. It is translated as CASSLTPGTGVTEAFF.

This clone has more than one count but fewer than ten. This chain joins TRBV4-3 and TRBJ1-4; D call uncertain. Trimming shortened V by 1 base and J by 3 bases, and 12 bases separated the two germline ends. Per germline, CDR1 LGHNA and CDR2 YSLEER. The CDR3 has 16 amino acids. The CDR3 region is CASSQVLGNPNEKLFF. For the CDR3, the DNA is TGCGCCAGCAGCCAAGTCCTAGGCAATCCTAATGAAAAACTGTTTTTT.

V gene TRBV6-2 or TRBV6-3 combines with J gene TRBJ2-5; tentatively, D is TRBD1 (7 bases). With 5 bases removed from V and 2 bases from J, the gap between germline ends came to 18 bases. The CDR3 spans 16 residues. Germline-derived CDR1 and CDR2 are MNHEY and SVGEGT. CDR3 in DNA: TGTGCCAGCAGTCGTCGACAGGGAGGACGGCAAGAGACCCAGTACTTC. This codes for CASSRRQGGRQETQYF.

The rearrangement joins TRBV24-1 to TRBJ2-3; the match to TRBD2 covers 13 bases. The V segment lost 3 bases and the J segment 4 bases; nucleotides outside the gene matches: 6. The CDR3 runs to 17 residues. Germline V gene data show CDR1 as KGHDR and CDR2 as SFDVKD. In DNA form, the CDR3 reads TGTGCCACCAGTGATCCCGGGACTAGCGGGGTATCAGATACGCAGTATTTT. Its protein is CATSDPGTSGVSDTQYF.

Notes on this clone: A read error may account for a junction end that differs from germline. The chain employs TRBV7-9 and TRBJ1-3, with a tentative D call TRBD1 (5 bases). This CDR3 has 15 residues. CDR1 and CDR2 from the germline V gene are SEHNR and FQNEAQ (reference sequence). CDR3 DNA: TGTGCCAGCAGTTTAGACAGAGACTCTGGAAACACCATATATTTT. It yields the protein CASSLDRDSGNTIYF. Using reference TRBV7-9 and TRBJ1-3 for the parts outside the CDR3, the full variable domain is DTGVSQNPRHKITKRGQNVTFRCDPISEHNRLYWYRQTLGQGPEFLTYFQNEAQLEKSRLLSDRFSAERPKGSFSTLEIQRTEQGDSAMYLCASSLDRDSGNTIYFGEGSWLTVV.

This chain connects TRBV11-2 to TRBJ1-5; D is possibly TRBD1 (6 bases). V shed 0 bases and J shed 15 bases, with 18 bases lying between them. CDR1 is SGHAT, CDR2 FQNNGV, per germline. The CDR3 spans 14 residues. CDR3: CASSLDHNTGLRHF. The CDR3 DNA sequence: TGTGCCAGCAGCTTAGATCATAATACAGGGCTAAGGCATTTT.

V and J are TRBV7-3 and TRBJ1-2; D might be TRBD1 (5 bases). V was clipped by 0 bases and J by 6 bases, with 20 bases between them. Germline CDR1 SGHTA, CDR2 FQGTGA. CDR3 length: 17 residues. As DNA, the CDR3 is TGTGCCAGCAGCTTAACCCCTCAGGGCGCCAGCTCAAATGGCTACACCTTC. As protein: CASSLTPQGASSNGYTF. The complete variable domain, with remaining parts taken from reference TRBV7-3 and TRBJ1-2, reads GAGVSQTPSNKVTEKGKYVELRCDPISGHTALYWYRQSLGQGPEFLIYFQGTGAADDSGLPNDRFFAVRPEGSVSTLKIQRTERGDSAVYLCASSLTPQGASSNGYTFGSGTRLTVV.

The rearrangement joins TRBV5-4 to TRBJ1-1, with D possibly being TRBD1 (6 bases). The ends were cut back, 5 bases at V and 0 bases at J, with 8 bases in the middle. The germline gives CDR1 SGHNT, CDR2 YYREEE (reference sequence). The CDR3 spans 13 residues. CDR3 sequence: CASRRQVNTEAFF. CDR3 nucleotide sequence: TGTGCCAGCAGAAGACAGGTGAACACTGAAGCTTTCTTT.

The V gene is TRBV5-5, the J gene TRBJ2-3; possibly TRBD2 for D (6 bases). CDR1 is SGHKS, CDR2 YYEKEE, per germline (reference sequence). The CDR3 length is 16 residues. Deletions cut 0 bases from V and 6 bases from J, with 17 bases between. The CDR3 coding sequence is TGTGCCAGCAGCTTGGACGGGGGAACCCTCAGGGATACGCAGTATTTT. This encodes CASSLDGGTLRDTQYF.

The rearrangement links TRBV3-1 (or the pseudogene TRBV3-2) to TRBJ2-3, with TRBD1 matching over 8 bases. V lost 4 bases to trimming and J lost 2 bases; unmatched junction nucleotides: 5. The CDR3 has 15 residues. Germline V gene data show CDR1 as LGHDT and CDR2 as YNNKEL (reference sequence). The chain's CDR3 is CASSPTGQDTDTQYF. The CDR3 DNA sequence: TGTGCCAGCAGCCCCACGGGACAGGACACAGATACGCAGTATTTT.

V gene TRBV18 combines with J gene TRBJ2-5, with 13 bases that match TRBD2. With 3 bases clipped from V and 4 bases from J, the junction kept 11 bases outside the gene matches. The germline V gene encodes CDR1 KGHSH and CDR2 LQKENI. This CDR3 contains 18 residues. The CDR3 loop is CASSPNLLAGGLVETQYF. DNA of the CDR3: TGTGCCAGCTCACCGAATTTACTAGCGGGAGGGCTCGTAGAGACCCAGTACTTC.

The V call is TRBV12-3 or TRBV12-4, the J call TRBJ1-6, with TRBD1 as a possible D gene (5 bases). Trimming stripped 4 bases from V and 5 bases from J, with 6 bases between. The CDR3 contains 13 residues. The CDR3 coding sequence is TGTGCCAGCAGTTGGGGGGATAATTCACCCCTCCACTTT. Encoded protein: CASSWGDNSPLHF.

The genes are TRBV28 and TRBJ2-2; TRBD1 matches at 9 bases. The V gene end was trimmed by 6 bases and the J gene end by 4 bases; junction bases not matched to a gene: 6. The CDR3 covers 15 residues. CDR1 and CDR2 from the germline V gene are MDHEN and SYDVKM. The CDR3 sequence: CASRNRGQGTGELFF. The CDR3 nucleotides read TGTGCCAGCAGGAACAGGGGGCAGGGCACCGGGGAGCTGTTTTTT.

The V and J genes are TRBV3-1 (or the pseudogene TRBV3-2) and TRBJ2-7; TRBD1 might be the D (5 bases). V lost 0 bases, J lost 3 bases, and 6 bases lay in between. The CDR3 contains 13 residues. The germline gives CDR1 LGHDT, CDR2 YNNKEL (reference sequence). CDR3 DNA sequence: TGTGCCAGCAGCCAAGACAGGGTCTACGAGCAGTACTTC. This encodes CASSQDRVYEQYF.

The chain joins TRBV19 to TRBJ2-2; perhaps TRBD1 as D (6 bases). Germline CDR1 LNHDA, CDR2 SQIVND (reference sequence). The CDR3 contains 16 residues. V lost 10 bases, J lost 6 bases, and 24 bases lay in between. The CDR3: CATQSTALRGAGELFF. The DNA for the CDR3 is TGTGCCACCCAATCAACAGCCCTCAGGGGCGCCGGGGAGCTGTTTTTT.

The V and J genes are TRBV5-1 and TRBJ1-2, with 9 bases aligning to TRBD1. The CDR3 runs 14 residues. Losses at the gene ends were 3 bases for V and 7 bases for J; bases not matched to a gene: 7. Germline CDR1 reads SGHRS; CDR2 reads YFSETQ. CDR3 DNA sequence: TGCGCCAGCAGCTCCACAGGGGGCGAGAGTGGCTACACCTTC. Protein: CASSSTGGESGYTF.

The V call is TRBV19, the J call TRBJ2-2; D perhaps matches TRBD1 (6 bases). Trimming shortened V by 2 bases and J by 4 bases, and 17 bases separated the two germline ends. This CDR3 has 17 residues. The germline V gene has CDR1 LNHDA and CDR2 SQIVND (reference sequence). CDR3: CASSITQGSGFTGELFF. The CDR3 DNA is TGTGCCAGTAGTATAACTCAGGGGTCGGGGTTCACCGGGGAGCTGTTTTTT.

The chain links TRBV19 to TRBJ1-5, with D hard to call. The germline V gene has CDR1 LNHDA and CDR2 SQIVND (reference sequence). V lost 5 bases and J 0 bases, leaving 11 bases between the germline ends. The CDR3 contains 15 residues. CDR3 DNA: TGTGCCAGTAGTGTCTACGGGATTAGCAATCAGCCCCAGCATTTT. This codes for CASSVYGISNQPQHF. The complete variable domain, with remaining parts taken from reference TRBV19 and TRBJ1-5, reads DGGITQSPKYLFRKEGQNVTLSCEQNLNHDAMYWYRQDPGQGLRLIYYSQIVNDFQKGDIAEGYSVSREKKESFPLTVTSAQKNPTAFYLCASSVYGISNQPQHFGDGTRLSIL.

CDR3 protein: CASSYYPTGGDTEAFF. In DNA, the CDR3 is TGTGCCAGCAGTTACTATCCGACAGGGGGGGACACTGAAGCTTTCTTT. This sequence joins TRBV6-5 and TRBJ1-1, with 9 nucleotides matching TRBD1. In germline, CDR1 is MNHEY, CDR2 SVGAGI. V dropped 1 base and J dropped 3; count of bases not matched to a gene: 6. This CDR3 contains 16 residues.

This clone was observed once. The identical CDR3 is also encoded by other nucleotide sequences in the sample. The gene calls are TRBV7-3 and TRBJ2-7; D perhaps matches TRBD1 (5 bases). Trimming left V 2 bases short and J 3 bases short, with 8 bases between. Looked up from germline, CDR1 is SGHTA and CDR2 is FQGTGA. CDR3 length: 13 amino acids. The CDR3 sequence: CASSLGRDYEQYF. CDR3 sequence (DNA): TGTGCCAGCAGCTTAGGCAGGGACTACGAGCAGTACTTC.